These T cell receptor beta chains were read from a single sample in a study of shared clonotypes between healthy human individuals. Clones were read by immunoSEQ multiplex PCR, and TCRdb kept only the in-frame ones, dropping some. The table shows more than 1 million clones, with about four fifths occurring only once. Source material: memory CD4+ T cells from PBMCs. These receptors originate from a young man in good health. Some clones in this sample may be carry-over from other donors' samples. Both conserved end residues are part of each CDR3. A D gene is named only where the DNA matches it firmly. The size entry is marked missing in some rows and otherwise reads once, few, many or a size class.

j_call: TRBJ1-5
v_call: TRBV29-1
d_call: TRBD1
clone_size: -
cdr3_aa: CSVSDRAQPQHF
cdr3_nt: TGCAGCGTGTCAGACAGGGCTCAGCCCCAGCATTTT

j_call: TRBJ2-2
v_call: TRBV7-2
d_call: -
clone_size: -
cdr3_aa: CASSFPTPRNTGELFF
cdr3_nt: TGTGCCAGCAGCTTTCCCACACCCCGAAACACCGGGGAGCTGTTTTTT

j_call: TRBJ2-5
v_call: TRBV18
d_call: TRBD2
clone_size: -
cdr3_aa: CASSPGLAGGQETQYF
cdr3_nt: TGTGCCAGCTCACCGGGACTAGCGGGAGGACAAGAGACCCAGTACTTC

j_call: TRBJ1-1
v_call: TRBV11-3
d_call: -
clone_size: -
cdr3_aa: CASSFSGANTEAFF
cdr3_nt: TGTGCCAGCAGCTTCTCAGGGGCGAACACTGAAGCTTTCTTT

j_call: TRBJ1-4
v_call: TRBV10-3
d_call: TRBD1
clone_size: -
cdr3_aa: CAISEAQRTGSEKLFF
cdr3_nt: TGTGCCATCAGTGAGGCTCAGAGGACAGGGAGTGAAAAACTGTTTTTT

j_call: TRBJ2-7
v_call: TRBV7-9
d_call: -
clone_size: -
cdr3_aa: CASSFSSSYEQYF
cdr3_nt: TGTGCCAGCAGCTTCTCCAGCTCCTACGAGCAGTACTTC

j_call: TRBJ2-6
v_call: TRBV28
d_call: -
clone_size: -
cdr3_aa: CASSLRGSGAEGSGANVLTF
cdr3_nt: TGTGCCAGCAGTTTAAGGGGCTCAGGGGCTGAGGGAAGTGGGGCCAACGTCCTGACTTTC

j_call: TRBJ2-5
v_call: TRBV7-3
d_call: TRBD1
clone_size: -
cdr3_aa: CASRGQDQETQYF
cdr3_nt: TGTGCCAGCAGAGGACAGGACCAAGAGACCCAGTACTTC

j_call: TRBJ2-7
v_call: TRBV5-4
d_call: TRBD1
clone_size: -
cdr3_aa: CASSSGTGRDEQYF
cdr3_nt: TGTGCCAGCAGCTCCGGGACAGGGAGGGACGAGCAGTACTTC

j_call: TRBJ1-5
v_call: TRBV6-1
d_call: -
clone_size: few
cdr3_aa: CASSEVYGSYSNQPQHF
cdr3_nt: TGTGCCAGCAGTGAAGTCTACGGGAGTTATAGCAATCAGCCCCAGCATTTT

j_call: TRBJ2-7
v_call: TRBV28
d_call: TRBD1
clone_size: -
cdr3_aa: CASRRPGQLSYEQYF
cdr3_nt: TGTGCCAGCAGACGCCCGGGACAGTTGTCCTACGAGCAGTACTTC

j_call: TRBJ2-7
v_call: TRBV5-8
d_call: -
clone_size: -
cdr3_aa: CASSFSGLGSYEQYF
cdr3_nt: TGTGCCAGCAGCTTTTCAGGATTAGGGTCCTACGAGCAGTACTTC

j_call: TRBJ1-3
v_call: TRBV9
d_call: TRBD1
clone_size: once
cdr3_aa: CASSVGTGPGNTIYF
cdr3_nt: TGTGCCAGCAGCGTAGGGACAGGGCCAGGAAACACCATATATTTT

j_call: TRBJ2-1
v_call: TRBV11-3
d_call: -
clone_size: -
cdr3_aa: CASSLEMDEQFF
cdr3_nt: TGTGCCAGCAGCTTAGAGATGGACGAGCAGTTCTTC

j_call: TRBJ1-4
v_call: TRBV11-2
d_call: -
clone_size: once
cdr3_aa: CASSRSGTEKLFF
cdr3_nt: TGTGCCAGCAGCAGGTCCGGGACTGAAAAACTGTTTTTT

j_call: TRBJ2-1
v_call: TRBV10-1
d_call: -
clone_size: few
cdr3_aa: CASSPTSSTYNEQFF
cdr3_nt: TGCGCCAGCAGCCCCACTAGCAGCACCTACAATGAGCAGTTCTTC

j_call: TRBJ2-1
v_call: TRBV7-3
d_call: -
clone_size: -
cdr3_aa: CASSRMGRRGDNEQFF
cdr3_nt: TGTGCCAGCAGCCGTATGGGACGGAGGGGGGACAATGAGCAGTTCTTC

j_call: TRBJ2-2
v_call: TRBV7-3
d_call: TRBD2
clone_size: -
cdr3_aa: CASSLLAGGPDTGELFF
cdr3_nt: TGTGCCAGCAGCCTACTAGCGGGAGGGCCTGATACCGGGGAGCTGTTTTTT

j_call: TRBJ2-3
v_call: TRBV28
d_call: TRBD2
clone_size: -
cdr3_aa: CASRTTSRDTQYF
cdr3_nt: TGTGCCAGCAGAACGACTAGCAGAGATACGCAGTATTTT

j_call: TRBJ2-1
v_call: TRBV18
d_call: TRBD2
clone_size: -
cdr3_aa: CASSAGTSNEQFF
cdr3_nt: TGTGCCAGCTCAGCCGGGACTAGCAATGAGCAGTTCTTC

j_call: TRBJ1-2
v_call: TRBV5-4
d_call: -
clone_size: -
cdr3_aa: CASSLEPSGPYGYTF
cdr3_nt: TGTGCCAGCAGCTTGGAGCCCTCGGGTCCCTATGGCTACACCTTC

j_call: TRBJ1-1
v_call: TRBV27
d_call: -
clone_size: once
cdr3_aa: CASSLFFPAPNTEAFF
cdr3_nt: TGTGCCAGCAGTTTATTCTTCCCGGCCCCGAACACTGAAGCTTTCTTT

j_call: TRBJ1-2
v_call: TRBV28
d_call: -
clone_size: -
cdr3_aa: CASSLFTEINGYTF
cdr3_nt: TGTGCCAGCAGTTTATTTACAGAGATTAATGGCTACACCTTC

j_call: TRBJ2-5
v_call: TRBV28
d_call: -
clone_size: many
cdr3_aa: CASSLRETQYF
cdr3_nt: TGTGCCAGCAGTTTAAGGGAGACCCAGTACTTC

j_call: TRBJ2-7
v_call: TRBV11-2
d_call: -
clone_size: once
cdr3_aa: CASSPLRRPFSSYEQYF
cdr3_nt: TGTGCCAGCAGCCCCCTTCGAAGGCCCTTTAGCTCCTACGAGCAGTACTTC

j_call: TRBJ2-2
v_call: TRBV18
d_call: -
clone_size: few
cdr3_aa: CASSPNTGELFF
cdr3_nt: TGTGCCAGCTCACCAAACACCGGGGAGCTGTTTTTT

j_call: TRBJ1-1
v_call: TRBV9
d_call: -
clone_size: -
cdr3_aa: CASSVFQGSEAFF
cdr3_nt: TGTGCCAGCAGCGTTTTTCAGGGATCTGAAGCTTTCTTT

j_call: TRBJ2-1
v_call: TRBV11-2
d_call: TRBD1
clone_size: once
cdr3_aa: CASSSIFGQAPPREQFF
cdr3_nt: TGTGCCAGCAGCTCCATCTTTGGACAGGCGCCACCCAGGGAGCAGTTCTTC

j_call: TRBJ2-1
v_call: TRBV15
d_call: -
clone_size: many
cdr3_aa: CATSRGRESGRAYNEQFF
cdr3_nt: TGTGCCACCAGCAGGGGGCGAGAGTCGGGGAGAGCCTACAATGAGCAGTTCTTC

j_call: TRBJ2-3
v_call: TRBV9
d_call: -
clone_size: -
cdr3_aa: CASSVLEVNTDTQYF
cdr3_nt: TGTGCCAGCAGCGTTCTGGAGGTCAACACAGATACGCAGTATTTT